A single sample is the source of the 27 T cell receptor beta chains below, sequenced in a study of tumor-infiltrating lymphocytes in primary liver carcinoma. Unsorted bulk tissue of about 19-31 mg yielded co-extracted RNA and DNA. Synthesis of TCR beta cDNA was carried out from approximately 0.55 ug total RNA with a constant-region primer. Construction of TCR beta libraries relied on three successive nested multiplex PCR rounds employing slightly modified ARM-PCR. PCR rounds one and two used TRBV1-TRBV30 forward primers with a C-beta reverse primer for roughly 9 cycles each. TCRdb reprocessed the multiplex PCR reads via MiXCR and lists one record per CDR3 protein. The sample has approximately 110,000 distinct CDR3 sequences; around two thirds are singletons. Material for sequencing was liver tumor tissue from sampling region 1. Subset indicated: tumor region T1, superior pole. These receptors all stem from a woman in her sixties with primary liver carcinoma and hepatitis B virus infection.

This chain links TRBV28 with TRBJ2-3; 8 bases fit TRBD2. The V gene end was trimmed by 6 bases and the J gene end by 4 bases; junction bases not matched to a gene: 15. The germline CDR1 and CDR2 sequences are MDHEN and SYDVKM. This CDR3 is built from 17 residues. The CDR3 protein is CASRFTNGRVFADTQYF. The CDR3 DNA reads TGTGCCAGCAGGTTCACTAACGGGAGGGTTTTCGCAGATACGCAGTATTTT.

This clonotype was recorded only once. In DNA form, the CDR3 reads TGTGCCAGCAGTCCCCGGGGCCCCAATGAGCAGTTCTTC. Amino acids: CASSPRGPNEQFF. The chain couples TRBV28 to TRBJ2-1, with D perhaps being TRBD1 or TRBD2 (5 bases each). V was cut by 5 bases and J by 6 bases, with 11 bases left in between. CDR1 and CDR2 (germline): MDHEN, SYDVKM. This CDR3 has 13 residues.

This chain uses TRBV20-1 with TRBJ1-5, with TRBD1 matching over 9 bases. The CDR3 runs to 13 residues. The germline V gene has CDR1 DFQATT and CDR2 SNEGSKA (reference sequence). The CDR3 region has the DNA TGCGGAACAGGGGGCAGGAGCAATCAGCCCCAGCATTTT. Protein: CGTGGRSNQPQHF.

Turning to this clonotype: Its ends do not fully match the called genes, so a read error is possible. This chain uses TRBV28 with TRBJ1-2; D gene ambiguous. The CDR3 has 14 residues. From germline, CDR1 is MDHEN and CDR2 SYDVKM. The CDR3 nucleotides read TGTGCCAGTAGTTTATACACACAAGGCTATGGCTACACCTTC. Residues: CASSLYTQGYGYTF.

A note on this clonotype: The junction departs from germline at one end; a sequencing error may be responsible. V gene TRBV11-2 combines with J gene TRBJ1-2, with 9 bases lining up with TRBD1. CDR1 is SGHAT, CDR2 FQNNGV, per germline. CDR3 length equals 13 residues. The CDR3 spells CASSLWTGDGYTF. CDR3 in DNA: TGTGCCAGCAGCTTATGGACAGGGGATGGCTACACCTTT. Combining the CDR3 with reference TRBV11-2 and TRBJ1-2 gives the whole variable domain EAGVAQSPRYKIIEKRQSVAFWCNPISGHATLYWYQQILGQGPKLLIQFQNNGVVDDSQLPKDRFSAERLKGVDSTLKIQPAKLEDSAVYLCASSLWTGDGYTFGSGTRLTVV.

This clonotype is a singleton in its sample. The germline gene is not matched at one end of the junction; a read error may be the cause. The chain joins TRBV5-6 to TRBJ2-1; possible D gene TRBD2, 8 bases. The germline V gene has CDR1 SGHDT and CDR2 YYEEEE. This CDR3 spans 17 amino acids. The CDR3 bases are TGTGCCAGCAGCCCCCGGGAGGGGGCATCTGTTCTCAATGAGCAATCCTTC. It yields the protein CASSPREGASVLNEQSF.

As concerns this clonotype: The CDR3 carries no conserved terminal phenylalanine or tryptophan, so it likely arises from a read error. The DNA is left out, because the CDR3 cannot be placed on it with certainty; the CDR3 is given as TCRdb lists it. The gene calls are TRBV28 and TRBJ2-7. Germline V gives CDR1 MDHEN, CDR2 SYDVKM. The CDR3 adds up to 18 amino acids, both ends counted. This chain's CDR3 is CASSLSQVGWGRSYEQYS.

Regarding this clonotype: Possible read error: a much larger clone is one base away. J is TRBJ1-2 and V is TRBV6-6, with 9 bases fitting TRBD1. CDR1 is MNHNY and CDR2 is SVGAGI in the germline V gene (reference sequence). This CDR3 has 12 amino acids. This chain's CDR3 is CAVQQGAYDYTF. The CDR3 DNA follows: TGTGCCGTCCAACAGGGGGCCTATGACTACACCTTC.

J is TRBJ2-3 and V is TRBV10-2, with D maybe TRBD2 (5 bases). The germline CDR1 and CDR2 sequences are WSHSY and SAAADI. This CDR3 spans 14 amino acids. This CDR3 reads CVTSEGFGTDTQYF. The DNA of the CDR3 is TGCGTCACCAGTGAGGGTTTCGGCACAGATACGCAGTATTTT.

The sample holds many counts of this clonotype. The V and J genes are TRBV29-1 and TRBJ1-1, with 8 positions matching TRBD1. V lost 6 bases and J lost 1; bases outside the gene matches: 7. CDR3 length: 14 amino acids. Germline assignment: CDR1 SQVTM and CDR2 ANQGSEA. CDR3 coding DNA: TGCAGCGTGGCCCAGGGGGCCCGGAACACTGAAGCTTTCTTT. Translation: CSVAQGARNTEAFF.

This clonotype was recorded a few times. The chain joins TRBV24-1 to TRBJ2-1; D is possibly TRBD1 or TRBD2 (5 bases each). The CDR3 contains 16 residues. Germline values: CDR1 KGHDR, CDR2 SFDVKD. Trimming took 0 bases from V and 0 from J, leaving 8 bases between them. The CDR3 loop is CATSDLSGSSYNEQFF. Written as DNA, the CDR3 is TGTGCCACCAGTGATTTGTCAGGGAGCTCCTACAATGAGCAGTTCTTC.

As to this clonotype: The junction differs from germline at one of its ends, possibly a read error. The rearrangement uses TRBV12-3 or TRBV12-4 and TRBJ2-7; 7 nucleotides agree with TRBD2. The CDR3 is made up of 12 amino acids. This CDR3 reads CVSSPTSHEQYF. In DNA, the CDR3 is TGTGTCAGCAGCCCGACTAGCCACGAGCAGTACTTC.

Many counts were recorded for this clonotype. V gene TRBV12-3 or TRBV12-4 combines with J gene TRBJ2-1; TRBD2 agrees at 11 bases. With V trimmed by 4 bases and J by 9 bases, 8 bases remained unmatched. This CDR3 spans 15 amino acids. The DNA of the CDR3 is TGTGCCAGCAGTTCGGGACTAGCGGAGACAAGTGAGCAGTTCTTC. The encoded protein is CASSSGLAETSEQFF.

The V gene is TRBV30, the J gene TRBJ1-2, with D possibly being TRBD1 (6 bases). V was cut by 4 bases and J by 4 bases, with 19 bases left in between. Germline CDR1 GTSNPN, CDR2 SVGIG (reference sequence). The length of the CDR3 is 15 residues. The CDR3 spells CAWILSGAGVYGYTF. Here the CDR3 DNA reads TGTGCCTGGATACTGTCGGGGGCGGGGGTCTATGGCTACACCTTC.

Concerning this clonotype: The junction differs from germline at one of its ends, possibly a read error. The chain is built from TRBV30 and TRBJ1-2, with D maybe TRBD1 (6 bases). The CDR3 spans 16 residues. Germline values: CDR1 GTSNPN, CDR2 SVGIG (reference sequence). The CDR3 DNA follows: TGTGCCTGGAGTGTCTCACAGGGAGTCCGCATCTATGGCTACATCTTC. Translating it yields CAWSVSQGVRIYGYIF.

A remark on this clonotype: Here the CDR3 omits its conserved ending phenylalanine or tryptophan, so a read error is the likely source. The CDR3, as DNA: TGTGTCAGCAGTTACAAAAGGCCTGCTGGAAACACCATATATCTT. Its translation is CVSSYKRPAGNTIYL. The chain links TRBV6-5 to TRBJ1-3; D remains unclear. The CDR3 has 15 residues. Germline values: CDR1 MNHEY, CDR2 SVGAGI.

A remark on this clonotype: One junction end disagrees with the germline gene, perhaps due to a read error. V usage is TRBV11-1 and J usage is TRBJ2-7; TRBD1 is a possible D gene (6 bases). CDR3 length equals 15 residues. Germline CDR1 SGHAT, CDR2 FQDESV (reference sequence). CDR3: CASTFGQSLTYGQYF. As DNA, the CDR3 is TGTGCCAGCACCTTTGGACAGTCCTTAACCTACGGGCAGTACTTC.

At least ten counts were recorded for this clonotype. V is TRBV28 and J is TRBJ1-4; possible D gene TRBD1, 6 bases. Germline values: CDR1 MDHEN, CDR2 SYDVKM. Trimming took 5 bases from V and 6 from J, leaving 16 bases between them. This CDR3 spans 15 amino acids. In DNA, the CDR3 is TGTGCCAGCAGTGAGGCGGGGGCTCGCGATGAAAAACTGTTTTTT. This gives the protein CASSEAGARDEKLFF.

With respect to this clonotype: With a much larger clone just one base away, this may be a read error. The chain carries TRBV29-1 and TRBJ2-3, with 10 bases identical to TRBD1. Germline V gene lookup returns CDR1 SQVTM and CDR2 ANQGSEA. The length of the CDR3 is 14 residues. The CDR3 sequence: CSVTPGTGADTQCF. DNA of the CDR3: TGCAGCGTTACCCCCGGGACAGGGGCAGATACGCAGTGTTTT.

Of note for this clonotype: This sequence may be a read error, since a much larger clone differs from it by one base. This rearrangement joins TRBV6-2 or TRBV6-3 to TRBJ2-1; D is ambiguous. Germline V gene sequence: CDR1 MNHEY, CDR2 SVGEGT. This CDR3 has 13 residues. V gave up 2 bases and J gave up 7 bases, with 9 bases separating them. The CDR3 sequence is CASSYALRNEQFF. DNA of the CDR3: TGTGCCAGCAGTTACGCGCTTAGGAATGAGCAGTTCTTC.

In the case of this clonotype: Mismatch with germline at one junction end may stem from a read error. V usage is TRBV11-2 and J usage is TRBJ2-7; 11 nucleotides agree with TRBD2. The CDR3 contains 13 residues. The V gene's germline CDR1 is SGHAT and CDR2 FQNNGV. The DNA for the CDR3 is TGTGACAGCCGCTTGGGGGGACTAGCGGTTCAGTACTTC. The encoded protein is CDSRLGGLAVQYF.

Comments on this clonotype: A single base separates this from a much larger clone, so it may be a read error. This chain links TRBV5-5 with TRBJ1-3; D ambiguous. Per the germline V gene, CDR1 is SGHKS and CDR2 is YYEKEE (reference sequence). The CDR3 runs 17 residues. Trimming shortened V by 3 bases and J by 2 bases, and 18 bases separated the two germline ends. CDR3 coding DNA: TGTGCCAGCAGCTCTGTGGACCGGGCGATCACTGGAAACACCATATATTTT. As protein: CASSSVDRAITGNTIYF.

The genes are TRBV11-2 and TRBJ1-1; no clear D. CDR3 length equals 15 residues. The ends were cut back, 2 bases at V and 12 bases at J, with 22 bases in the middle. Germline CDR1 reads SGHAT; CDR2 reads FQNNGV. CDR3 region: CASSLHGIKNTETFF. The CDR3 bases are TGTGCCAGCAGCTTACACGGCATCAAGAACACCGAAACTTTCTTT.

With respect to this clonotype: The conserved final phenylalanine or tryptophan is absent from the CDR3, which likely points to a read error. The chain links TRBV5-5 to TRBJ2-3; TRBD2 matches at 13 bases. This CDR3 is 18 amino acids long. V was pared by 4 bases and J by 6 bases, with 14 bases of the junction left unmatched. CDR1 and CDR2 (germline): SGHKS, YYEKEE (reference sequence). CDR3 in amino acids: CASSPKWGTSGIRDTQYL. CDR3 bases: TGTGCCAGCAGCCCGAAATGGGGGACTAGCGGGATTAGGGATACGCAGTATTTG.

Comment on this clonotype: Its ends do not fully match the called genes, so a read error is possible. The chain carries TRBV6-5 and TRBJ1-1; D might be TRBD1 (6 bases). Germline CDR1 and CDR2: MNHEY and SVGAGI. CDR3 length: 13 residues. CDR3 loop: CASSYGGLTEAFF. CDR3 DNA sequence: TGTGCCAGTAGTTACGGGGGGCTTACTGAAGCTTTCTTT.

Notes on this clonotype: The junction does not match germline at one end; this may be a read error. The chain has TRBV20-1 and TRBJ2-1; D possibly corresponds to TRBD2 (7 bases). CDR1 is DFQATT and CDR2 is SNEGSKA in the germline V gene (reference sequence). This CDR3 is built from 16 residues. Here the CDR3 DNA reads TGCAGTGCTCCTAGGACTAGAGGGGGTTCCTACATTGAGCAGTTCTTC. This gives the protein CSAPRTRGGSYIEQFF.

V usage is TRBV11-2 and J usage is TRBJ2-7; D unresolved. The V and J ends lost 5 bases and 6 bases respectively, with 17 bases between them. This CDR3 is built from 14 residues. The germline V gene has CDR1 SGHAT and CDR2 FQNNGV. The CDR3 coding sequence is TGTGCCAGCAGCCCCCCTCAGTTTTCCGCCGAGCAGTACTTC. Encoded protein: CASSPPQFSAEQYF.